This T cell receptor (beta chain) emerged from a study of T cell responses to AZD1222 COVID-19 vaccine. This CDR3 is built from 15 residues. V trimming: 8 bases; J trimming: 8 bases; junction bases outside the gene matches: 13. From germline, CDR1 is MDHEN and CDR2 SYDVKM. Libraries were prepared by immunoSEQ multiplex PCR; TCRdb keeps only in-frame clonotypes and omits some of them. This sample yields 98,000 or so clones, of which roughly 89% are seen a single time; approximately 3% belongs to the top ten. The TCR sequence derives from an adult in good health. The chain couples TRBV28 to TRBJ1-4; 8 positions agree with TRBD1. The sample in question was peripheral blood, obtained on day 0 of MenACWY control vaccination. CDR3 amino acids: CASGDLGQEEEKLFF. The CDR3 region has the DNA TGTGCCAGCGGGGACTTGGGACAGGAGGAAGAAAAACTGTTTTTT.